This T cell receptor beta chain came from a study of T cells in Graves' hyperthyroidism and ophthalmopathy. Study observations and caveats: Separating ophthalmopathy from stable hyperthyroidism was achieved by a 13 V-J model. In the blood, most expanded thyroid clonotypes above 0.001 appeared as well.

The CDR3 is made up of 14 amino acids. Germline CDR1 reads SGHRS; CDR2 reads YFSETQ. Of note for this clonotype: Antigen unknown. A read error may account for a junction end that differs from germline.

Hyperthyroidism was newly diagnosed in patients aged 18 to 65 (duration under 2 months). Exclusion followed for patients with uncontrolled infection, other autoimmune disease, pregnancy or lactation. RNA transcripts served as the template for amplifying TCR beta CDR3 regions. HTBI primers drove first-round RT-PCR of the TCR CDR3. TCRdb re-derived calls from the multiplex PCR reads in MiXCR, one entry per CDR3 protein. The data show 45,000 to 55,000 distinct CDR3 sequences, 45% to 65% seen once. The receptor was isolated from a man between 18 and 35 years old with Graves' hyperthyroidism. The sequenced sample consisted of peripheral blood or thyroid tissue (not recorded which). V gene TRBV5-1 combines with J gene TRBJ1-1, with D maybe TRBD1 (5 bases). CDR3: CTSSWGGTDTEAFF. The CDR3, as DNA: TGCACCAGCAGCTGGGGGGGTACGGACACTGAAGCTTTCTTT. Together with reference TRBV5-1 and TRBJ1-1, the CDR3 gives the full variable domain: KAGVTQTPRYLIKTRGQQVTLSCSPISGHRSVSWYQQTPGQGLQFLFEYFSETQRNKGNFPGRFSGRQFSNSRSEMNVSTLELGDSALYLCTSSWGGTDTEAFFGQGTRLTVV.